Below, 3 T cell receptor beta chains from the same sample are listed, as sequenced in a study of blood T cells in healthy people across ages. Primed by a sample-barcoded 5' primer and a J-beta primer mix, a second PCR proceeded for roughly 6 to 12 cycles. From the 5' RACE reads, TCRdb called clonotypes with MiXCR, one entry per CDR3 protein. Of fewer than 750,000 distinct CDR3 sequences in the sample, 45% to 55% were seen once. Sample: blood. Source of these receptors: a man older than 75 in good health.

The chain has TRBV5-5 and TRBJ1-2; D perhaps matches TRBD1 (6 bases). V lost 0 bases, J lost 7 bases, and 16 bases lay in between. The CDR3 covers 15 residues. Germline V gene sequence: CDR1 SGHKS, CDR2 YYEKEE (reference sequence). The CDR3 reads CASSLASAGGGGYTF. The CDR3, as DNA: TGTGCCAGCAGCTTGGCCTCCGCAGGAGGGGGTGGCTACACCTTC.

This clonotype was detected a few times. It may be a read error: a sequence one base away is much more abundant. The V and J genes are TRBV6-5 and TRBJ2-1; D possibly corresponds to TRBD2 (6 bases). Germline CDR1 is MNHEY and CDR2 is SVGAGI. Trimming took 2 bases from V and 13 from J, leaving 18 bases between them. There are 14 residues in the CDR3. The CDR3 sequence: CASSYLARGLTQFF. The DNA for the CDR3 is TGTGCCAGCAGTTACCTAGCGAGAGGACTGACCCAGTTCTTC.

This clonotype has ten or more counts. The rearrangement uses TRBV6-2 or TRBV6-3 and TRBJ2-7; the match to TRBD1 covers 10 bases. This CDR3 comprises 15 residues. Germline V gene sequence: CDR1 MNHEY, CDR2 SVGEGT. J was trimmed by 5 bases and V by 1 base; bases with no gene match: 5. CDR3 DNA sequence: TGTGCCAGCAGTTACTTTGGGACAGGGGAGGACGAGCAGTACTTC. Translation: CASSYFGTGEDEQYF.